Below, one T cell receptor (beta chain) is given with its context. Its antigen remains unidentified. An immunoSEQ assay, version v3.0, was performed at survey level. Sequenced by immunoSEQ multiplex PCR; TCRdb stores in-frame clones only, minus some. The sample has around 39,000 clones, under 85% seen once; the top ten hold 6.2%. This sample is part of a study of long-term antiretroviral therapy in people with HIV. The CDR3 runs 15 residues. After removal of 0 bases from V and 7 bases from J, the junction contained 6 bases not matched to a gene. Germline-derived CDR1 and CDR2 are MNHEY and SMNVEV (reference sequence). General study points: Gathering of blood took place between about 2003 and 2017, possibly under older ART regimens. Controls had broader CDR3 length ranges than HIV repertoires did. Those clones which expanded before ART made up the dominant part of the repertoire at all time points.

This clonotype was sampled from a man aged 18 to 29 with HIV. J is TRBJ2-4 and V is TRBV27; 7 bases align to TRBD1. Sequenced material: unsorted PBMCs, taken 1 year after starting antiretroviral therapy. Written as DNA, the CDR3 is TGTGCCAGCAGTTTATCGGGTAGGGGGCGTAACATTCAGTACTTC. Protein sequence: CASSLSGRGRNIQYF.